This entry lists 22 T cell receptor beta chains sequenced from one sample in a study of blood T cell repertoires in COVID-19. Produced via immunoSEQ multiplex PCR; TCRdb's table is partial and in-frame only. The data contain approximately 500,000 clones, approximately 83% of them singletons. The specimen sequenced was peripheral blood. These receptors were taken from a human donor in a cohort sampled during active COVID-19.

This clone was found a few times. The rearrangement uses TRBV28 and TRBJ1-5; the D gene is possibly TRBD1 (6 bases). This CDR3 contains 15 residues. V was cut by 6 bases and J by 4 bases, with 16 bases left in between. The germline V gene encodes CDR1 MDHEN and CDR2 SYDVKM. The CDR3, as DNA: TGTGCCAGCAGGCCCCCTGGGGACAAGAATCAGCCCCAGCATTTT. Amino acid sequence: CASRPPGDKNQPQHF.

The chain recombines TRBV12-3 or TRBV12-4 with TRBJ1-6, with no clear D. Trimming cost V 5 bases and J 9 bases, with 11 bases left between them. The CDR3 loop spans 13 amino acids. Here the CDR3 DNA reads TGTGCCAGCAGTCCGCCCCCGGGTTCACCCCTCCACTTT. This codes for CASSPPPGSPLHF.

In regard to this clone: This same CDR3 is encoded by further DNA sequences in the sample. The gene calls are TRBV5-1 and TRBJ2-7; 9 positions match TRBD2. This CDR3 has 15 amino acids. CDR1 SGHRS and CDR2 YFSETQ come from the germline V gene. Unmatched junction bases numbered 3, after V lost 1 base and J lost 1 base. The CDR3 sequence is CASSLLTSGSYEQYF. Written as DNA, the CDR3 is TGCGCCAGCAGCTTGCTCACTAGCGGGTCCTACGAGCAGTACTTC.

V usage is TRBV7-2 and J usage is TRBJ2-5; TRBD1 agrees at 8 bases. The germline V gene encodes CDR1 SGHTA and CDR2 FQGNSA. V lost 4 bases and J lost 4; bases outside the gene matches: 8. The CDR3 spans 15 residues. The CDR3: CASSSGGTGRETQYF. The CDR3, as DNA: TGTGCCAGCAGCTCCGGCGGGACAGGCCGAGAGACCCAGTACTTC.

This chain joins TRBV6-5 and TRBJ1-1, with 11 bases fitting TRBD1. The germline CDR1 and CDR2 sequences are MNHEY and SVGAGI. CDR3 length equals 15 residues. With V trimmed by 2 bases and J by 3 bases, 2 bases remained unmatched. The CDR3 region has the DNA TGTGCCAGCAGTTACGGGACAGGGGGTGACACTGAAGCTTTCTTT. This gives the protein CASSYGTGGDTEAFF.

The chain uses TRBV5-1 and TRBJ2-7; 8 bases fit TRBD2. With 2 bases clipped from V and 0 bases from J, the junction kept 4 bases outside the gene matches. Germline values: CDR1 SGHRS, CDR2 YFSETQ. The CDR3 covers 15 residues. CDR3 DNA: TGCGCCAGCAGCTTCTCAAGCGGGAGCTCCTACGAGCAGTACTTC. Its protein product is CASSFSSGSSYEQYF.

The V call is TRBV19, the J call TRBJ2-2; no clear D gene. Germline V gene data show CDR1 as LNHDA and CDR2 as SQIVND (reference sequence). This CDR3 comprises 12 residues. V gave up 3 bases and J gave up 8 bases, with 7 bases separating them. The CDR3 DNA reads TGTGCCAGTAGTATGTTCGGGGGGGAGCTGTTTTTT. Protein product: CASSMFGGELFF.

The chain has TRBV3-1 (or the pseudogene TRBV3-2) and TRBJ2-3, with TRBD2 matching over 7 bases. V shed 4 bases, J shed 2 bases, and the junction held 9 bases outside the gene matches. Germline V gene data show CDR1 as LGHDT and CDR2 as YNNKEL (reference sequence). This CDR3 is 16 amino acids long. The CDR3 loop reads CASSLQARDYTDTQYF. The CDR3 coding sequence is TGTGCCAGCAGCCTCCAAGCACGGGACTACACAGATACGCAGTATTTT.

This clone came up a few times. The genes are TRBV9 and TRBJ2-1, with a possible D match to TRBD2 (5 bases). The CDR3 runs 15 residues. V was pared by 3 bases and J by 3 bases, with 13 bases between. The germline V gene has CDR1 SGDLS and CDR2 YYNGEE. CDR3 DNA: TGTGCCAGCAGCGAGGAGGAAAAGTTCTACAATGAGCAGTTCTTC. It is translated as CASSEEEKFYNEQFF.

The gene calls are TRBV7-3 and TRBJ2-2; 8 bases agree with TRBD2. V lost 5 bases to trimming and J lost 2 bases; unmatched junction nucleotides: 4. The CDR3 consists of 15 residues. Per the germline V gene, CDR1 is SGHTA and CDR2 is FQGTGA. The CDR3, as DNA: TGTGCCAGCAGCCGGACTAGCCAAAACACCGGGGAGCTGTTTTTT. Encoded protein: CASSRTSQNTGELFF.

This sequence joins TRBV6-5 and TRBJ2-5; 14 nucleotides line up with TRBD2. The CDR3 covers 15 residues. The V and J ends lost 5 bases and 7 bases, in that order; junction bases with no gene match: 6. The germline gives CDR1 MNHEY, CDR2 SVGAGI. CDR3 amino acids: CASSTGLAGVGTQYF. The CDR3 bases are TGTGCCAGCAGTACGGGACTAGCGGGGGTGGGGACCCAGTACTTC.

The chain joins TRBV3-1 (or the pseudogene TRBV3-2) to TRBJ2-1, with 15 bases fitting TRBD2. CDR1 LGHDT and CDR2 YNNKEL come from the germline V gene (reference sequence). This CDR3 has 19 residues. Trimming cost V 1 base and J 4 bases; bases outside gene matches: 8. The CDR3 is CASSQGTSGRVRIYNEQFF. The CDR3 DNA reads as TGTGCCAGCAGCCAAGGGACTAGCGGGAGGGTCAGAATTTACAATGAGCAGTTCTTC.

The chain uses TRBV20-1 and TRBJ1-1; D is perhaps TRBD1 (5 bases). The CDR3 consists of 16 residues. Germline V gene data show CDR1 as DFQATT and CDR2 as SNEGSKA (reference sequence). The V gene lost 3 bases and the J gene lost 1 base, with 18 bases spanning the gap. The CDR3 sequence: CSASYVFGTGNTEAFF. Here the CDR3 DNA reads TGCAGTGCTAGTTACGTTTTTGGTACAGGGAACACTGAAGCTTTCTTT.

The genes are TRBV10-2 and TRBJ1-2, with D possibly matching TRBD1 (5 bases). The germline V gene encodes CDR1 WSHSY and CDR2 SAAADI. The CDR3 runs 14 residues. The ends were cut back, 6 bases at V and 8 bases at J, with 19 bases in the middle. CDR3: CASRVAGWKGGYTF. The CDR3 DNA reads as TGCGCCAGCAGGGTGGCAGGGTGGAAAGGCGGCTACACCTTC.

This rearrangement joins TRBV7-2 to TRBJ2-2; perhaps TRBD2 as D (6 bases). Trimming stripped 6 bases from V and 1 base from J, with 15 bases between. The germline CDR1 and CDR2 sequences are SGHTA and FQGNSA. This CDR3 has 16 residues. The chain's CDR3 is CASRSRESENTGELFF. DNA for the CDR3: TGTGCCAGCAGATCCCGGGAGTCTGAGAACACCGGGGAGCTGTTTTTT. The complete variable domain, with remaining parts taken from reference TRBV7-2 and TRBJ2-2, reads GAGVSQSPSNKVTEKGKDVELRCDPISGHTALYWYRQSLGQGLEFLIYFQGNSAPDKSGLPSDRFSAERTGGSVSTLTIQRTQQEDSAVYLCASRSRESENTGELFFGEGSRLTVL.

This chain joins TRBV19 and TRBJ2-1; TRBD2 agrees at 11 bases. V gave up 5 bases and J gave up 9 bases; unmatched junction bases: 9. From germline, CDR1 is LNHDA and CDR2 SQIVND (reference sequence). This CDR3 is 15 amino acids long. The CDR3 protein is CASSSRLAGPSEQFF. For the CDR3, the DNA is TGTGCCAGTAGTTCCCGACTAGCGGGACCCAGTGAGCAGTTCTTC.

The chain recombines TRBV2 with TRBJ2-2; 7 bases fit TRBD1. Germline-derived CDR1 and CDR2 are SNHLY and FYNNEI. The V segment lost 10 bases and the J segment 4 bases; nucleotides outside the gene matches: 6. This CDR3 has 13 amino acids. The CDR3 DNA reads TGTGCCACAACAGGGGTTCGCACCGGGGAGCTGTTTTTT. Its translation: CATTGVRTGELFF.

The rearrangement links TRBV6-5 to TRBJ1-5; tentative D call: TRBD1 (5 bases). CDR3 size: 15 residues. From germline, CDR1 is MNHEY and CDR2 SVGAGI. With 5 bases removed from V and 4 bases from J, the gap between germline ends came to 15 bases. The CDR3 reads CASSQGGMGNQPQHF. The DNA for the CDR3 is TGTGCCAGCAGTCAGGGAGGGATGGGAAATCAGCCCCAGCATTTT.

The chain carries TRBV15 and TRBJ1-4; D is perhaps TRBD1 (5 bases). Trimming cost V 6 bases and J 10 bases, with 12 bases left between them. The CDR3 sequence is 12 residues long. Germline V gene data show CDR1 as LNHNV and CDR2 as YYDKDF (reference sequence). The CDR3 DNA sequence: TGTGCCACCAGAGGAGGGGCCTCAAAACTGTTTTTT. Translation gives CATRGGASKLFF.

V usage is TRBV9 and J usage is TRBJ2-5; TRBD1 matches 8 bases. The CDR3 has 15 amino acids. Germline CDR1 is SGDLS and CDR2 is YYNGEE. After removal of 0 bases from V and 1 base from J, the junction contained 2 bases not matched to a gene. CDR3 DNA sequence: TGTGCCAGCAGCGTAGGACAGGGGTCCCAAGAGACCCAGTACTTC. Amino acids: CASSVGQGSQETQYF.

The chain employs TRBV6-5 and TRBJ2-3; 10 positions match TRBD2. In germline, CDR1 is MNHEY, CDR2 SVGAGI. The CDR3 is made up of 14 amino acids. V shed 9 bases and J 8 bases; nucleotides not matched to a gene: 11. CDR3 coding DNA: TGTGCCAGTAAGCCGGGACTAGCGAGTCTTACGCAGTATTTT. This translates into CASKPGLASLTQYF.

This chain links TRBV7-2 with TRBJ2-7; 11 nucleotides match TRBD2. Germline-derived CDR1 and CDR2 are SGHTA and FQGNSA. V dropped 5 bases and J dropped 4; count of bases not matched to a gene: 10. The CDR3 has 16 residues. The CDR3 DNA reads as TGTGCCAGCAGCCCTTTCCTAGCGGGAGGCTTGTACGAGCAGTACTTC. Its protein is CASSPFLAGGLYEQYF.